This T cell receptor (beta chain) is from a study of blood T cell repertoires in COVID-19. The repertoire was sequenced with immunoSEQ multiplex PCR; TCRdb's copy has only in-frame clones and lacks some. The table includes about 230,000 clones, around 89% detected once. Ages ranged from about 18 to 89 years, with residence in 24 US areas. The CDR3 loop spans 13 amino acids. The chain recombines TRBV21-1 with TRBJ1-2; the table's D call, TRBD1, has no DNA check behind it. TRBV21-1 is designated a pseudogene. Sample: PBMCs or T cells enriched from blood (not recorded which). The clonotype comes from a woman aged 40 to 50 with acute COVID-19. The chain's CDR3 is CASSKVGRGGYTF. The CDR3 nucleotides read TGTGCCAGCAGCAAAGTGGGTAGGGGAGGCTACACCTTC.